This T cell receptor (beta chain) appears in the sequencing data of a study of T cell responses to AZD1222 COVID-19 vaccine. Study-wide results and limits: Without day 14 samples, only post-peak T cell repertoires were studied. Epitopes outside B.1.351 and B.1.1.7 mutated regions reportedly drew nearly half of spike TCRs.

Comment on this clone: Antigen: not known.

Using immunoSEQ multiplex PCR, the repertoire was profiled, and TCRdb retains in-frame clones only, with some absent. The sample has around 62,000 clones, approximately 90% seen once; the top ten hold approximately 5%. J lost 7 bases, V lost 5 bases, and 6 bases had no gene match. Germline V CDR1 and CDR2: SGHTS, YDEGEE. This CDR3 spans 14 amino acids. The rearrangement uses TRBV5-8 and TRBJ1-5; 10 nucleotides align to TRBD1. Material: peripheral blood, obtained on day 0 of AZD1222 vaccination. This receptor was taken from an adult in good health. The DNA for the CDR3 is TGTGCCAGCAGACCTCGGACAGGGGGGCAGCCCCAGCATTTT. Residues: CASRPRTGGQPQHF.